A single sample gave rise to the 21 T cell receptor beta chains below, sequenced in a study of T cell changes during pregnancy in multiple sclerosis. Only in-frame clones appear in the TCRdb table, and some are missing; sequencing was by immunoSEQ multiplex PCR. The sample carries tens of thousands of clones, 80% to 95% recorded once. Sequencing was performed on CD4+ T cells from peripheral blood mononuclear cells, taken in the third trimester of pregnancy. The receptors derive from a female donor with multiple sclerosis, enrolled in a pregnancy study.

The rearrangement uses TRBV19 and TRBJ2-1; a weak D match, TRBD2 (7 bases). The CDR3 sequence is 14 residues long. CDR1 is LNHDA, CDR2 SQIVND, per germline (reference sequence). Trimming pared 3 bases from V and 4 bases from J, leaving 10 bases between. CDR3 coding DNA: TGTGCCAGTAGTATGGAGGGGGGGTACAATGAGCAGTTCTTC. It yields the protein CASSMEGGYNEQFF. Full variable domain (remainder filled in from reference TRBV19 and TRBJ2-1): DGGITQSPKYLFRKEGQNVTLSCEQNLNHDAMYWYRQDPGQGLRLIYYSQIVNDFQKGDIAEGYSVSREKKESFPLTVTSAQKNPTAFYLCASSMEGGYNEQFFGPGTRLTVL.

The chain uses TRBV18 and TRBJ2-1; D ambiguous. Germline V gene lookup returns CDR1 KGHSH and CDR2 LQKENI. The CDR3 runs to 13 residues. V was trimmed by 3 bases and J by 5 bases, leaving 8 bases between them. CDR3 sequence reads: CASSPSENNEQFF. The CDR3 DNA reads TGTGCCAGCTCACCTTCCGAGAACAATGAGCAGTTCTTC.

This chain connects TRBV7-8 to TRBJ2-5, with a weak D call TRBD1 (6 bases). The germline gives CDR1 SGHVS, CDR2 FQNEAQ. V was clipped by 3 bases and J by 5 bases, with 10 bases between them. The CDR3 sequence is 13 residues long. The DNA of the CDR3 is TGTGCCAGCAGCTTCGGACAGCAGGAGACCCAGTACTTC. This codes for CASSFGQQETQYF. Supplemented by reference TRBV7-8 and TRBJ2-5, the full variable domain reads GAGVSQSPRYKVAKRGQDVALRCDPISGHVSLFWYQQALGQGPEFLTYFQNEAQLDKSGLPSDRFFAERPEGSVSTLKIQRTQQEDSAVYLCASSFGQQETQYFGPGTRLLVL.

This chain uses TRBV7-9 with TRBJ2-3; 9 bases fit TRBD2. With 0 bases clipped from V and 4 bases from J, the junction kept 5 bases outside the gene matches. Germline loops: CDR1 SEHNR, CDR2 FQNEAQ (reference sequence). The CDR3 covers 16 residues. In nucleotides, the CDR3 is TGTGCCAGCAGCTTAGCGGGCGGGAGGGCCCCAGATACGCAGTATTTT. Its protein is CASSLAGGRAPDTQYF.

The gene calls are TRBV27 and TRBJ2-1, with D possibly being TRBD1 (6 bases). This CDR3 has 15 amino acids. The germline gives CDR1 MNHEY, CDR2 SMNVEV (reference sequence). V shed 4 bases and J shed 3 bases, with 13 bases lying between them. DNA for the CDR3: TGTGCCAGCAGTTGGACAGCCCTCGTCTACAATGAGCAGTTCTTC. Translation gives CASSWTALVYNEQFF.

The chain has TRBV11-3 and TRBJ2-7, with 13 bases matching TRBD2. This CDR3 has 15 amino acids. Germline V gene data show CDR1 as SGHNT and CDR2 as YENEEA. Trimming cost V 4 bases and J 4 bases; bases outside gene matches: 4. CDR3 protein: CASSWGTSGKYEQYF. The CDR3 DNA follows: TGTGCCAGCAGCTGGGGGACTAGCGGGAAATACGAGCAGTACTTC.

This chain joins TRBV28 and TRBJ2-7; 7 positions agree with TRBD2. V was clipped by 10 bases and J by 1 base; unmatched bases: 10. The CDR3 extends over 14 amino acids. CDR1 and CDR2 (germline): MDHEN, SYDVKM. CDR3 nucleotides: TGTGCCACCACCGGGGGGACCACTTCCTACGAGCAGTACTTC. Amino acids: CATTGGTTSYEQYF.

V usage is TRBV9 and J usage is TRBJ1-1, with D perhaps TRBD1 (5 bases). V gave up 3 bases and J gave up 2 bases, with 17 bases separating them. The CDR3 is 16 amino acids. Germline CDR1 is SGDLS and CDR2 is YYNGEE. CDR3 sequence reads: CASSAGSWGDNTEAFF. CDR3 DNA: TGTGCCAGCAGCGCCGGGTCGTGGGGGGACAACACTGAAGCTTTCTTT.

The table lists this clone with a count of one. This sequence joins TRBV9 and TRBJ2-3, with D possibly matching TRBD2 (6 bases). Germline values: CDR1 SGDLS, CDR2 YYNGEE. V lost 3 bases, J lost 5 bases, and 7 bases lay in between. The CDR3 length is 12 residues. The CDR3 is CASSAAGDTQYF. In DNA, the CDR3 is TGTGCCAGCAGCGCAGCGGGAGATACGCAGTATTTT.

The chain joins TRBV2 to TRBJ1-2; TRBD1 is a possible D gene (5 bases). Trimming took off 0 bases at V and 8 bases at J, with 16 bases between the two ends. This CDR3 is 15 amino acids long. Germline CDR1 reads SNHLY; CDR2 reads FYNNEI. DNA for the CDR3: TGTGCCAGCAGTGAAGCGCTTAGGGGCGTCGGGGGCTACACCTTC. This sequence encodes CASSEALRGVGGYTF.

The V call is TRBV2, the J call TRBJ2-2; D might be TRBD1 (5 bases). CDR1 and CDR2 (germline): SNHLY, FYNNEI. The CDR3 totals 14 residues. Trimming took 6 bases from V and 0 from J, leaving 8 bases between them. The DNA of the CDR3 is TGTGCCAGCAGGACAGAATCGAACACCGGGGAGCTGTTTTTT. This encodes CASRTESNTGELFF.

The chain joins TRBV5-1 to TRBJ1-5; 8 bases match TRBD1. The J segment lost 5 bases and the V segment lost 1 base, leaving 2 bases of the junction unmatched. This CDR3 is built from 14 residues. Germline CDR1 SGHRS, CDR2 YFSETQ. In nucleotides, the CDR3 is TGCGCCAGCAGCTTGACAGGGGGAGATCAGCCCCAGCATTTT. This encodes CASSLTGGDQPQHF.

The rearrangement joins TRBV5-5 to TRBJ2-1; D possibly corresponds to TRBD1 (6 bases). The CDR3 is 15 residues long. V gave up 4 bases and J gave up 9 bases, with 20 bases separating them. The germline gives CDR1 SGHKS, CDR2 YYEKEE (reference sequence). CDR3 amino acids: CASSPTDSSGGEQFF. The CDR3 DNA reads TGTGCCAGCAGCCCTACGGACAGCTCAGGCGGTGAGCAGTTCTTC.

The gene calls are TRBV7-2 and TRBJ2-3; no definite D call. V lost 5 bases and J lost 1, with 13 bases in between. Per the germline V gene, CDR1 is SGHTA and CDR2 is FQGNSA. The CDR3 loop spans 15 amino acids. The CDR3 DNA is TGTGCCAGCAGCCCTCAAGCCAGCGGCACAGATACGCAGTATTTT. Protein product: CASSPQASGTDTQYF. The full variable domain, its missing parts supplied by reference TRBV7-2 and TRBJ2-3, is GAGVSQSPSNKVTEKGKDVELRCDPISGHTALYWYRQSLGQGLEFLIYFQGNSAPDKSGLPSDRFSAERTGGSVSTLTIQRTQQEDSAVYLCASSPQASGTDTQYFGPGTRLTVL.

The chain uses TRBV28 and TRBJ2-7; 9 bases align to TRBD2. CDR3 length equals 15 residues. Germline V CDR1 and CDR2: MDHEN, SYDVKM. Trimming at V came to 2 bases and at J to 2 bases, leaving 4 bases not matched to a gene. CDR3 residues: CASSLQREATYEQYF. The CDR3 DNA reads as TGTGCCAGCAGTTTACAGCGGGAGGCTACCTACGAGCAGTACTTC.

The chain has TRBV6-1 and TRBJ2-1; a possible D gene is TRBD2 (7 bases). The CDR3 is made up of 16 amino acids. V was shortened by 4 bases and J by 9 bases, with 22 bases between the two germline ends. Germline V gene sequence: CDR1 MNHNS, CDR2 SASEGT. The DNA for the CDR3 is TGTGCCAGCAGTGTCGCGGTGGGAGGGGGGTTGAGTGAGCAGTTCTTC. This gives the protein CASSVAVGGGLSEQFF.

The chain's CDR3 is CASSAGQGMKTQYF. CDR3 bases: TGCGCCAGCAGCGCGGGACAGGGGATGAAGACCCAGTACTTC. V is TRBV4-1 and J is TRBJ2-5, with TRBD1 matching over 10 bases. The CDR3 is made up of 14 amino acids. V lost 5 bases to trimming and J lost 6 bases; unmatched junction nucleotides: 6. Germline V gene sequence: CDR1 MGHRA, CDR2 YSYEKL.

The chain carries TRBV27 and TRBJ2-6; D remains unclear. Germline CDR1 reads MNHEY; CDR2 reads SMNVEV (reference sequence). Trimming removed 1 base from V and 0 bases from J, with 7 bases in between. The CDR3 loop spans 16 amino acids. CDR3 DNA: TGTGCCAGCAGTTTATACTCCCTCTCTGGGGCCAACGTCCTGACTTTC. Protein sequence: CASSLYSLSGANVLTF.

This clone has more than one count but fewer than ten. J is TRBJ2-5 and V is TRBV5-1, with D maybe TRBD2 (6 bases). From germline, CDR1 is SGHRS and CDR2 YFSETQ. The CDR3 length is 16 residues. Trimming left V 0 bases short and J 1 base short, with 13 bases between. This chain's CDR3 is CASSLGGTAPQETQYF. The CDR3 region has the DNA TGCGCCAGCAGCTTGGGCGGGACCGCCCCCCAAGAGACCCAGTACTTC.

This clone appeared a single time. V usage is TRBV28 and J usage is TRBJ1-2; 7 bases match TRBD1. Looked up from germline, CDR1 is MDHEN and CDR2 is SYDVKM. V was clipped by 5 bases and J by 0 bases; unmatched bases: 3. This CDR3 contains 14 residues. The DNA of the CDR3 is TGTGCCAGCAGTGGGCAGGGGGCTAACTATGGCTACACCTTC. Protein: CASSGQGANYGYTF.

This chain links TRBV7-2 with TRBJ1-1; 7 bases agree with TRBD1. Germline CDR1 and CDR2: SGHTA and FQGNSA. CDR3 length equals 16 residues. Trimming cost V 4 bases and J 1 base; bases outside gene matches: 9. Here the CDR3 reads CASSSQGEYWNTEAFF. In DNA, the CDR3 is TGTGCCAGCAGCTCTCAGGGGGAGTATTGGAACACTGAAGCTTTCTTT. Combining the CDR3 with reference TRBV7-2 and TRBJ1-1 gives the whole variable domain GAGVSQSPSNKVTEKGKDVELRCDPISGHTALYWYRQSLGQGLEFLIYFQGNSAPDKSGLPSDRFSAERTGGSVSTLTIQRTQQEDSAVYLCASSSQGEYWNTEAFFGQGTRLTVV.